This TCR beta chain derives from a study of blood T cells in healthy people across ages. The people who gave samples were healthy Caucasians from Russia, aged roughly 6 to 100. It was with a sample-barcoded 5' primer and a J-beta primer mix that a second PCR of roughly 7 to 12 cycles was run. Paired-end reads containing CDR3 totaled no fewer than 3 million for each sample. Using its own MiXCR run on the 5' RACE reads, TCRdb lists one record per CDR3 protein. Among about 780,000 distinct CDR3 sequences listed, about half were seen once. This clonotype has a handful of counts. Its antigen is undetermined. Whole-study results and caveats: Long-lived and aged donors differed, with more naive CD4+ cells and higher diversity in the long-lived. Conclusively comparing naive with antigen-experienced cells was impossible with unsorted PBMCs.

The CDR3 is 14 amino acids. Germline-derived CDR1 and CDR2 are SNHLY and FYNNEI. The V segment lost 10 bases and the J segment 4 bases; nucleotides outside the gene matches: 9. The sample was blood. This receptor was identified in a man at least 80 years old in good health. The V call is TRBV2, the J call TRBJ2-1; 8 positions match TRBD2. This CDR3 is CATRSREAYNEQFF. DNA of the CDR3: TGTGCCACCCGGTCGCGGGAGGCTTACAATGAGCAGTTCTTC.